This TCR beta chain originates from a study of shared clonotypes between healthy human individuals. Study-level points and caveats: Estimated richness values were generally larger in naive subsets than in memory subsets.

Regarding this clone: The antigen is not known.

Sorted-subset replicate PCRs used roughly 220 ng DNA, approximately 33,000 T cell genomes. Profiling relied on immunoSEQ multiplex PCR, and the TCRdb table lists in-frame clones only, not all of them. This table holds about 2.5 million clones, under 95% found once. This clonotype originated in a man in his late teens or twenties in good health. Some clones in this sample may be carry-over from other donors' samples. The sequenced sample consisted of naive CD4+ T cells from PBMCs. Subset of the sample: CD45RA+ positively selected.

The CDR3 sequence: CASSSTAGRNTIYF. The CDR3 DNA reads as TGTGCCAGCAGCTCGACGGCCGGGAGAAACACCATATATTTT. The chain has TRBV7-9 and TRBJ1-3, with D unclear. Germline lookup yields CDR1 SEHNR and CDR2 FQNEAQ (reference sequence). This CDR3 contains 14 residues. V shed 4 bases and J shed 5 bases, with 12 bases lying between them.